A single T cell receptor beta chain is shown here with its context. As yet, its antigen is unknown. The data are from a study of blood T cells in healthy people across ages. Extractions gave at least 5 micrograms of total RNA per sample. Using a J-beta primer mix together with a sample-barcoded 5' primer, a second PCR was run for about 7 to 12 cycles. MiXCR was run by TCRdb on the 5' RACE reads, yielding one entry per CDR3 protein. The table includes about 730,000 distinct CDR3 sequences, approximately 39% detected once. Germline V gene lookup returns CDR1 GTSNPN and CDR2 SVGIG (reference sequence). The CDR3 extends over 16 amino acids. Losses at the gene ends were 1 base for V and 1 base for J; bases not matched to a gene: 9. General observations from the study: It was not known whether donors were CMV positive (a possible confounder of expanded clonotype changes).

The receptor's source is a woman aged 60-75 years in good health. The rearrangement links TRBV30 to TRBJ2-5, with 7 bases lining up with TRBD1. The sample comprised blood. This CDR3 reads CAWSDHPDRAQETQYF. DNA of the CDR3: TGTGCCTGGAGTGACCACCCTGACAGGGCCCAAGAGACCCAGTACTTC.